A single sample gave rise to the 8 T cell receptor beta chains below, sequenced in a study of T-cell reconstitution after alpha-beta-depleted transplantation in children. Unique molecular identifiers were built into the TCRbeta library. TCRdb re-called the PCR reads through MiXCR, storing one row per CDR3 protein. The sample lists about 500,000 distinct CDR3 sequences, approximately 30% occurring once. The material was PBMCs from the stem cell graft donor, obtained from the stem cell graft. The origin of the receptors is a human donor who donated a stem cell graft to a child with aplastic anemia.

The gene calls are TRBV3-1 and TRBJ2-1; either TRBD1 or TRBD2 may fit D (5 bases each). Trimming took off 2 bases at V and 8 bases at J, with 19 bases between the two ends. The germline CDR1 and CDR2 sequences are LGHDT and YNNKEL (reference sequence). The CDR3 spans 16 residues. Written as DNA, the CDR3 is TGTGCCAGCAGCCAACTAGTAGTTCTAGCCAGGGATGAGCAGTTCTTC. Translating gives CASSQLVVLARDEQFF.

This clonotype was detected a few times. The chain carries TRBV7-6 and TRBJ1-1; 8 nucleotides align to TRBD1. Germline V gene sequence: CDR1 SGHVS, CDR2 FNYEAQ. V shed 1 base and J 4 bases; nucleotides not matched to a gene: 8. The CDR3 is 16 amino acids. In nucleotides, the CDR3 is TGTGCCAGCAGCTTAGAGGGGGCAGGGACAGGCACTGAAGCTTTCTTT. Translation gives CASSLEGAGTGTEAFF.

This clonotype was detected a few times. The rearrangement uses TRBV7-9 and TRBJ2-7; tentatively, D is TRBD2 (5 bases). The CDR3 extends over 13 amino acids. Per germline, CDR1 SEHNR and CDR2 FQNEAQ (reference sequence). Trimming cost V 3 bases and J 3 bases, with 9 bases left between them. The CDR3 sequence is CASSLVRGYEQYF. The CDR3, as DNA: TGTGCCAGCAGCTTGGTCCGGGGCTACGAGCAGTACTTC.

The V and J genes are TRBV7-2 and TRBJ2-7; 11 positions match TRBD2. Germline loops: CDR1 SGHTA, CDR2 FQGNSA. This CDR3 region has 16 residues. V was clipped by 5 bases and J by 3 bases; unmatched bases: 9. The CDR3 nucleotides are TGTGCCAGCAGCCAAGTTAGCGGGAGGGCGTTCTACGAGCAGTACGTC. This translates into CASSQVSGRAFYEQYV.

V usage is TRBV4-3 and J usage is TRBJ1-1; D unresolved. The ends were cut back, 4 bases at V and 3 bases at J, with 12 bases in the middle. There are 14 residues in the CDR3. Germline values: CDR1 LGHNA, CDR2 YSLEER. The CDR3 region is CASSPGMGYTEAFF. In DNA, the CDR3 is TGCGCCAGCAGCCCCGGAATGGGATACACTGAAGCTTTCTTT.

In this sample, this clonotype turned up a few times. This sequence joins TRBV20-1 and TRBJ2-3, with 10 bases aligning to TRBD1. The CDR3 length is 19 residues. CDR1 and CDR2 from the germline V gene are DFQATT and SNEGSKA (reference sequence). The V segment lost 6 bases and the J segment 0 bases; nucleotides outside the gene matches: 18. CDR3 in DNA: TGCAGTGCCCGGGGCCATGGGACAGGGGAATATTTTAGCACAGATACGCAGTATTTT. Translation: CSARGHGTGEYFSTDTQYF.

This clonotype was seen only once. CDR3 sequence: CASSQSAPQYEQYF. The CDR3 nucleotides read TGTGCCAGCAGCCAATCAGCCCCCCAGTACGAGCAGTACTTC. J is TRBJ2-7 and V is TRBV11-2; the D is unclear. This CDR3 region has 14 residues. V was shortened by 5 bases and J by 4 bases, with 15 bases between the two germline ends. Germline loops: CDR1 SGHAT, CDR2 FQNNGV.

The CDR3 reads CASSSTASGANVLTF. The CDR3 region has the DNA TGTGCCAGCAGTTCCACGGCCTCTGGGGCCAACGTCCTGACTTTC. The V gene is TRBV28, the J gene TRBJ2-6; D is unclear. The germline V gene has CDR1 MDHEN and CDR2 SYDVKM. The V end was cut by 4 bases, the J end by 0 bases, with 7 bases between. CDR3 length: 15 residues.